A single TCR beta chain is shown here with its context. The CDR3 runs to 15 residues. The germline V and J ends were trimmed by 2 bases and 8 bases, with 17 bases remaining between them. Germline CDR1 reads SGHRS; CDR2 reads YFSETQ. The data derive from a study of blood T cell repertoires in COVID-19. As for the study in general: Spain, Italy and the United States supplied samples that represented acute and convalescent COVID-19.

In the source study's methods: Amplification of reference gene primers was used by the study to estimate nucleated cell counts. Assay: immunoSEQ multiplex PCR; the TCRdb copy retains only in-frame clones and omits some. V and J calls and clone size are as listed in that table; D and trimming were resolved from the DNA. Here the sample spans approximately 260,000 clones, about 86% being singletons. Which cohort a participant joined came from the clinical history participants gave. The specimen sequenced was PBMCs or T cells enriched from blood (not recorded which). The rearrangement joins TRBV5-1 to TRBJ2-1, with D maybe TRBD2 (6 bases). The sequence was obtained from a man aged 25-45 years with acute COVID-19. CDR3 in DNA: TGCGCCAGCAGCTTCCGGGACTCACCATTCGATGAGCAGTTCTTC. It yields the protein CASSFRDSPFDEQFF.